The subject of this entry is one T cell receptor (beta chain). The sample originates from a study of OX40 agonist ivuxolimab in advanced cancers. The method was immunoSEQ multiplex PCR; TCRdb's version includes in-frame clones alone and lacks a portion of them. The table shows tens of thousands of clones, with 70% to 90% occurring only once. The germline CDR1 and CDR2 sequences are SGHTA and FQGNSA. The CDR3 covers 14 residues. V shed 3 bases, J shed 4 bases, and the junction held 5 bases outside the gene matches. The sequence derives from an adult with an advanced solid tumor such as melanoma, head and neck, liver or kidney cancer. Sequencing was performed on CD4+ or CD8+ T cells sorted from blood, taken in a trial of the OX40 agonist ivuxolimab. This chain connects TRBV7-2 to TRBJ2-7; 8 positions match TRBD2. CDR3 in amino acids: CASSLPGGGYEQYF. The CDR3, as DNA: TGTGCCAGCAGCTTGCCCGGGGGGGGGTACGAGCAGTACTTC.